This is a list of T cell receptor beta chains from one sample in a study of CD8+CD57+ T cells in acquired aplastic anemia. TCRdb processed the reads anew with MiXCR; each CDR3 protein has one entry. This sample yields around 190,000 distinct CDR3 sequences, of which roughly 55% are seen a single time; 25% to 30% belongs to the top ten. The sequenced sample consisted of sorted CD4+, CD8+, or CD8+CD57+ T cells (not recorded which) from PBMCs. All receptors derive from a human donor in good health. Both conserved end residues are part of each CDR3. The order of the fields is J gene, V gene, clone size, D gene, CDR3 DNA, CDR3 protein. The D gene is left open where the match is weak. The listing skips clone size in some rows; elsewhere it reads once, few, many or a size class.

j_call: TRBJ2-3; v_call: TRBV24-1; clone_size: few; d_call: .; cdr3_nt: TGTGCCACCAGTGATGAGGACACCACAGATACGCAGTATTTT; cdr3_aa: CATSDEDTTDTQYF
j_call: TRBJ1-1; v_call: TRBV20-1; clone_size: .; d_call: .; cdr3_nt: TGCAGTGCTAGGATGAACACTGAAGCTTTCTTT; cdr3_aa: CSARMNTEAFF
j_call: TRBJ2-5; v_call: TRBV24-1; clone_size: .; d_call: .; cdr3_nt: TGTGCCACCAGTGCTGTGGGGGGTCAAGGGACCCAGTACTTC; cdr3_aa: CATSAVGGQGTQYF
j_call: TRBJ1-4; v_call: TRBV29-1; clone_size: .; d_call: .; cdr3_nt: TGCAGCGTAGCAGGGCCAAGGGAAAAACTGTTTTTT; cdr3_aa: CSVAGPREKLFF
j_call: TRBJ2-3; v_call: TRBV20-1; clone_size: .; d_call: .; cdr3_nt: TGCAGTGCTGAGGGGCAACGCACAGATACGCAGTATTTT; cdr3_aa: CSAEGQRTDTQYF
j_call: TRBJ1-1; v_call: TRBV7-3; clone_size: .; d_call: .; cdr3_nt: TGTGCCAGCAGCTTATCCGCCAGGGTGAGCGGAAACACTGAAGCTTTCTTT; cdr3_aa: CASSLSARVSGNTEAFF
j_call: TRBJ1-2; v_call: TRBV5-6; clone_size: .; d_call: .; cdr3_nt: TGTGCCAGCAGCGTAACACGGGGGGATGGCTACACCTTC; cdr3_aa: CASSVTRGDGYTF
j_call: TRBJ2-7; v_call: TRBV2; clone_size: .; d_call: .; cdr3_nt: TGTGCCACCAGTGATGGGGGCGTGAGGGCCCCCCCGTACGAGCAGTACTTC; cdr3_aa: CATSDGGVRAPPYEQYF
j_call: TRBJ2-1; v_call: TRBV7-2; clone_size: many; d_call: TRBD1; cdr3_nt: TGTGCCAGCAGCCGGGGACAGGGCTTGGATGAGCAGTTCTTC; cdr3_aa: CASSRGQGLDEQFF
j_call: TRBJ2-1; v_call: TRBV7-9; clone_size: .; d_call: .; cdr3_nt: TGCGCCAGCAGCTTGGACCTTCCGGGTGAGGAGCAGTTCTTC; cdr3_aa: CASSLDLPGEEQFF
j_call: TRBJ2-5; v_call: TRBV7-6; clone_size: .; d_call: TRBD1; cdr3_nt: TGTGCCAGCAGCTTAGGGGGACAGGGGGTCGGGACCCAGTACTTC; cdr3_aa: CASSLGGQGVGTQYF
j_call: TRBJ2-3; v_call: TRBV6-4; clone_size: few; d_call: TRBD2; cdr3_nt: TGTGCCAGCAGTGACTTAGCGGGTAGCACAGATACGCAGTATTTT; cdr3_aa: CASSDLAGSTDTQYF
j_call: TRBJ2-2; v_call: TRBV27; clone_size: many; d_call: TRBD1; cdr3_nt: TGTGCCAGCAGTTACCCGGGACAGGGGTTCGGGGAGCTGTTTTTT; cdr3_aa: CASSYPGQGFGELFF
j_call: TRBJ2-7; v_call: TRBV15; clone_size: .; d_call: TRBD1; cdr3_nt: TGTGCCACCAGACAGACAGGGTCCCACGAGCAGTACTTC; cdr3_aa: CATRQTGSHEQYF
j_call: TRBJ1-2; v_call: TRBV30; clone_size: .; d_call: .; cdr3_nt: TGTGCCTGGAGTGTACAAGGACAGTCCTATGGCTACACCTTC; cdr3_aa: CAWSVQGQSYGYTF
j_call: TRBJ1-2; v_call: TRBV7-9; clone_size: .; d_call: .; cdr3_nt: TGTGCCAGCAGCTTAGTAGGGGCGGATGGCTACACCTTC; cdr3_aa: CASSLVGADGYTF
j_call: TRBJ2-5; v_call: TRBV29-1; clone_size: .; d_call: TRBD2; cdr3_nt: TGCAGCGCTTCTAGCGGGGGGGTACAAGAGACCCAGTACTTC; cdr3_aa: CSASSGGVQETQYF
j_call: TRBJ2-5; v_call: TRBV10-3; clone_size: many; d_call: .; cdr3_nt: TGTGCCATCAGTGACATAGGGACCCAGTACTTC; cdr3_aa: CAISDIGTQYF
j_call: TRBJ1-1; v_call: TRBV15; clone_size: many; d_call: .; cdr3_nt: TGTGCCACCACCCTAATTGGCACTGAAGCTTTCTTT; cdr3_aa: CATTLIGTEAFF
j_call: TRBJ2-1; v_call: TRBV10-3; clone_size: .; d_call: TRBD1; cdr3_nt: TGTGCCATCCGACCGGGACAGGAATACAATGAGCAGTTCTTC; cdr3_aa: CAIRPGQEYNEQFF
j_call: TRBJ2-5; v_call: TRBV10-3; clone_size: few; d_call: TRBD1; cdr3_nt: TGTGCCATACAGGGGGTGGGGGAAGAGACCCAGTACTTC; cdr3_aa: CAIQGVGEETQYF